There are a few counts of the clone carrying this T cell receptor (beta chain). Per germline, CDR1 SGDLS and CDR2 YYNGEE. CDR3 length equals 16 residues. Trimming cost V 3 bases and J 5 bases, with 18 bases left between them. These data are taken from a study of blood T cells in healthy people across ages. Study as a whole: There was about one barcoded beta molecule captured by template switching per two T cells.

A second about 7 to 12 cycle PCR used barcoded and J-beta primers. One entry per CDR3 protein, called by TCRdb with MiXCR from the 5' RACE reads. The profile shows 790,000 or so distinct CDR3 sequences, around 45% of them singletons. In terms of origin and age, donors were healthy Caucasian individuals from Russia aged 6 to 90. Peripheral blood from each donor was collected in a volume of roughly 9.2 milliliters. This receptor was obtained from an elderly man in good health. The specimen was blood. The chain has TRBV9 and TRBJ2-1, with D perhaps TRBD2 (7 bases). The CDR3 loop is CASSDQPGAGDNEQFF. The DNA for the CDR3 is TGTGCCAGCAGCGACCAGCCAGGGGCGGGAGACAATGAGCAGTTCTTC.